This T cell receptor beta chain was sequenced during a study of post-analysis software for immune sequencing data. Across the study: Clinical courses comprised relapsing-remitting, secondary progressive and progressive-relapsing multiple sclerosis. General study points: Four to six TRBV segments were more frequent in patients than controls; TRBV5-6, TRBV5-1 and TRBV20-1 belonged to this group.

This clonotype was counted only a few times. The antigen is unknown. Tagging with unique molecular identifiers was a feature of the TCR beta cDNA libraries. Input of roughly 0.9 to 11 million T cells yielded about half a million cDNA molecules. One entry per CDR3 protein results from TCRdb running MiXCR on the PCR reads. This table holds around 500,000 distinct CDR3 sequences, approximately 34% found once. Trimming removed 4 bases from V and 4 bases from J; junction bases left unmatched: 7. There are 14 residues in the CDR3. Germline CDR1 is SGDLS and CDR2 is YYNGEE. The source is a girl aged 2 to 17 with multiple sclerosis. V gene TRBV9 combines with J gene TRBJ2-5; 7 positions agree with TRBD1. The sequencing sample was made of blood. The CDR3 loop reads CASSSMTGRETQYF. The CDR3 DNA sequence: TGTGCCAGCAGCTCGATGACAGGGAGAGAGACCCAGTACTTC.